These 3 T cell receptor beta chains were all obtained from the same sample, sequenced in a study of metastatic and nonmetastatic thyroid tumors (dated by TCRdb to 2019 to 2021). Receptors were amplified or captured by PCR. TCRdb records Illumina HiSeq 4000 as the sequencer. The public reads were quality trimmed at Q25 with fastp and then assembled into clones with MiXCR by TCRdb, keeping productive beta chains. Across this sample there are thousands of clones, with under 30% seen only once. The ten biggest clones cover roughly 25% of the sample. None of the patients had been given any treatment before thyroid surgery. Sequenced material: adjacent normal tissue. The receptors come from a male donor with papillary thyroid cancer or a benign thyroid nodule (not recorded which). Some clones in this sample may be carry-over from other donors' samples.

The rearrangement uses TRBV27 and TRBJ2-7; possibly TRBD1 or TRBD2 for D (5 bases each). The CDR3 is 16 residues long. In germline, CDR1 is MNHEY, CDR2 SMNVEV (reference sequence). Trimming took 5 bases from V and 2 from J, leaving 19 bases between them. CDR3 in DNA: TGTGCCAGCAGTCCCGGGACCGGGTACCTTACCTACGAGCAGTACTTC. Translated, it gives CASSPGTGYLTYEQYF.

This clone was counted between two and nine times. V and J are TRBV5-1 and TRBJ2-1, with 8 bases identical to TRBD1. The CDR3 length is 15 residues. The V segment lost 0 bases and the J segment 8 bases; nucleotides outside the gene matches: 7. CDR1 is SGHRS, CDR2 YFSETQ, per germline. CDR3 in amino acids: CASSLEGRGQDEQFF. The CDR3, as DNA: TGCGCCAGCAGCTTGGAGGGCAGGGGGCAGGATGAGCAGTTCTTC.

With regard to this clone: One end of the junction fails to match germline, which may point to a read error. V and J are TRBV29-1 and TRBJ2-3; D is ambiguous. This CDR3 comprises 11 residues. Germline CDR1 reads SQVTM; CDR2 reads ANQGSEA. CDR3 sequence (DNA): TGCAGCGAGGCTCTAGTGGATACGCAGTATTTC. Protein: CSEALVDTQYF.